Below are 15 T cell receptor beta chains sequenced from a single sample in a study of T cells in Graves' hyperthyroidism and ophthalmopathy. Amplification of TCR beta CDR3 regions was performed using RNA transcripts as template. HTBI primers drove first-round RT-PCR of the TCR CDR3. TCRdb redid the calling of the multiplex PCR reads with MiXCR, one entry per CDR3 protein. There are some 740,000 distinct CDR3 sequences in the sample; around 13% occur only once, and approximately 10% lies in the top ten. Sequencing was performed on blood. These receptors all come from a young woman with Graves' hyperthyroidism.

This clonotype was seen at least ten times. Here the CDR3 DNA reads TGTGCCAGCAGCTTCGAGGGATCGCTCGAAGGCGGTGAGCAGTTCTTC. It encodes CASSFEGSLEGGEQFF. The gene calls are TRBV7-8 and TRBJ2-1; TRBD2 might be the D (5 bases). CDR1 is SGHVS, CDR2 FQNEAQ, per germline. Trimming cost V 3 bases and J 9 bases, with 21 bases left between them. This CDR3 has 16 amino acids.

This clonotype was found many times. This rearrangement joins TRBV20-1 to TRBJ2-7; maybe TRBD1 (5 bases). Trimming shortened V by 3 bases and J by 4 bases, and 19 bases separated the two germline ends. CDR1 is DFQATT and CDR2 is SNEGSKA in the germline V gene (reference sequence). CDR3 length equals 15 residues. The CDR3 loop reads CSASNPVTGSYEQYF. The CDR3 nucleotides are TGCAGTGCTAGCAACCCCGTCACAGGATCTTACGAGCAGTACTTC.

This clonotype was counted ten times or more. The V gene is TRBV4-1, the J gene TRBJ2-7; tentatively, D is TRBD2 (5 bases). Germline V CDR1 and CDR2: MGHRA, YSYEKL. Trimming pared 0 bases from V and 2 bases from J, leaving 11 bases between. This CDR3 spans 15 amino acids. The CDR3 loop is CASSQEREQAYEQYF. The CDR3 DNA reads TGCGCCAGCAGCCAAGAGAGGGAGCAGGCCTACGAGCAGTACTTC.

This clonotype was counted a few times. V usage is TRBV20-1 and J usage is TRBJ2-6, with D perhaps matching TRBD1 (6 bases). Trimming pared 1 base from V and 0 bases from J, leaving 7 bases between. CDR1 is DFQATT, CDR2 SNEGSKA, per germline (reference sequence). The CDR3 is 15 residues long. CDR3 region: CSARGTVSGANVLTF. The CDR3 DNA follows: TGCAGTGCTAGAGGGACAGTCTCTGGGGCCAACGTCCTGACTTTC.

This clonotype was counted at least ten times. The J gene is TRBJ2-7, the V gene TRBV18; D remains ambiguous. The CDR3 contains 14 residues. With 2 bases removed from V and 0 bases from J, the gap between germline ends came to 8 bases. Germline-derived CDR1 and CDR2 are KGHSH and LQKENI. This CDR3 reads CASSPVWSSYEQYF. The CDR3, as DNA: TGTGCCAGCTCACCAGTGTGGAGCTCCTACGAGCAGTACTTC.

There are many counts of this clonotype. This chain links TRBV28 with TRBJ2-5; no definite D call. Trimming stripped 2 bases from V and 4 bases from J, with 11 bases between. In germline, CDR1 is MDHEN, CDR2 SYDVKM. The CDR3 contains 14 residues. DNA of the CDR3: TGTGCCAGCAGTTTAACTGGGTGGGGAGAGACCCAGTACTTC. Protein: CASSLTGWGETQYF.

This clonotype was seen more than once but under ten times. The CDR3 spells CASSLGASEASGYNEQFF. DNA for the CDR3: TGTGCCAGCAGTTTGGGGGCTAGTGAAGCTTCTGGCTACAATGAGCAGTTCTTC. This sequence joins TRBV28 and TRBJ2-1, with D tentatively TRBD1 (6 bases). With 3 bases removed from V and 3 bases from J, the gap between germline ends came to 21 bases. CDR1 MDHEN and CDR2 SYDVKM come from the germline V gene. The CDR3 is 18 amino acids.

The J gene is TRBJ1-2, the V gene TRBV19, with 8 bases aligning to TRBD1. Germline CDR1 and CDR2: LNHDA and SQIVND (reference sequence). The CDR3 runs to 13 residues. The V and J ends lost 5 bases and 8 bases, in that order; junction bases with no gene match: 7. In DNA form, the CDR3 reads TGTGCCAGTAGTCTGCCTTGGACAGGGGGCTACACCTTC. Translation: CASSLPWTGGYTF.

J is TRBJ2-6 and V is TRBV20-1; no reliable D call. CDR3 length: 14 residues. Germline V gene sequence: CDR1 DFQATT, CDR2 SNEGSKA (reference sequence). The V end was cut by 6 bases, the J end by 0 bases, with 9 bases between. The CDR3: CSAKKTSGANVLTF. CDR3 coding DNA: TGCAGTGCCAAAAAAACCTCTGGGGCCAACGTCCTGACTTTC.

This clonotype was counted ten times or more. The J gene is TRBJ2-1, the V gene TRBV28; 11 bases agree with TRBD2. CDR3 size: 16 residues. J gave up 7 bases and V 5 bases, and 10 bases lay outside the gene matches. Germline V gives CDR1 MDHEN, CDR2 SYDVKM. This CDR3 reads CASSTYSGRAQNEQFF. The CDR3 DNA is TGTGCCAGCAGTACCTATAGCGGGAGGGCCCAGAATGAGCAGTTCTTC.

V is TRBV6-2 or TRBV6-3 and J is TRBJ2-3; 10 bases align to TRBD2. Germline loops: CDR1 MNHEY, CDR2 SVGEGT. This CDR3 is built from 15 residues. Trimming at V came to 2 bases and at J to 3 bases, leaving 2 bases not matched to a gene. The DNA for the CDR3 is TGTGCCAGCAGTTACCTAGCGGGAGTGACAGATACGCAGTATTTT. This codes for CASSYLAGVTDTQYF.

The CDR3 DNA follows: TGCAGTGCTGTCCCCTCTCTGGGTTTTTCTTTACTAGCGGCCACAGATACGCAGTATTTT. Residues: CSAVPSLGFSLLAATDTQYF. The chain uses TRBV20-1 and TRBJ2-3; 8 nucleotides align to TRBD2. In germline, CDR1 is DFQATT, CDR2 SNEGSKA (reference sequence). This CDR3 has 20 residues. J lost 2 bases, V lost 5 bases, and 24 bases had no gene match.

This clonotype has a count of ten or more. The chain is built from TRBV2 and TRBJ2-3; 12 bases fit TRBD2. The CDR3 spans 18 residues. V shed 3 bases, J shed 4 bases, and the junction held 11 bases outside the gene matches. Germline CDR1 reads SNHLY; CDR2 reads FYNNEI. The CDR3 nucleotides read TGTGCCAGCAGTGATCTAGCGGGAGGGCCGAGTAGCGCAGATACGCAGTATTTT. Residues: CASSDLAGGPSSADTQYF.

The chain couples TRBV20-1 to TRBJ2-7; the D gene is possibly TRBD1 (5 bases). The CDR3 runs to 13 residues. CDR1 is DFQATT and CDR2 is SNEGSKA in the germline V gene (reference sequence). Deletions cut 2 bases from V and 1 base from J, with 9 bases between. CDR3 loop: CSARRAGSYEQYF. Here the CDR3 DNA reads TGCAGTGCTAGAAGGGCAGGGTCCTACGAGCAGTACTTC.

This clonotype showed up just a few times. The chain is built from TRBV20-1 and TRBJ2-7, with TRBD2 matching 10 bases. Germline V gene sequence: CDR1 DFQATT, CDR2 SNEGSKA (reference sequence). With V trimmed by 0 bases and J by 4 bases, 9 bases remained unmatched. This CDR3 comprises 16 residues. The CDR3 here is CSARDLPSGSGYEQYF. In DNA, the CDR3 is TGCAGTGCTAGAGATCTGCCTAGCGGGAGTGGGTACGAGCAGTACTTC.